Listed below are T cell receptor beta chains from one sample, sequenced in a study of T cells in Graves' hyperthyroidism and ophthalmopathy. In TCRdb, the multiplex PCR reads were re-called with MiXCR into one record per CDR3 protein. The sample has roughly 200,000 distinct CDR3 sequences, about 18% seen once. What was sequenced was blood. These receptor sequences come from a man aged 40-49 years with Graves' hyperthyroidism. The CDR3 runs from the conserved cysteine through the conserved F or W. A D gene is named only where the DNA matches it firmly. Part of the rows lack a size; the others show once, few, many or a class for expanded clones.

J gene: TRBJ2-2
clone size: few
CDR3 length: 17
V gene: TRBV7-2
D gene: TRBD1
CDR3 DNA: TGTGCCAGCAGCCCCGGGACAGGGCGAATGAACACCGGGGAGCTGTTTTTT
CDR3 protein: CASSPGTGRMNTGELFF

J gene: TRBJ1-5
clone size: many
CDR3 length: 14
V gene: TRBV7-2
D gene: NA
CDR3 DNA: TGTGCCAGCAGCTTACAGACATTCGGTCCGCCCCAGCATTTT
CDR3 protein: CASSLQTFGPPQHF

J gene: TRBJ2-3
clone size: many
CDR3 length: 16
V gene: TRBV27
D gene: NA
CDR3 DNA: TGTGCCAGCAGCCTAAAAACAGGGAGACTAACAGATACGCAGTATTTT
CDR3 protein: CASSLKTGRLTDTQYF

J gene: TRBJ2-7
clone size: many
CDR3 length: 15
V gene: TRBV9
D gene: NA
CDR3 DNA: TGTGCCAGCAGCGTAGGGGGGACGGTGACCTACGAGCAGTACTTC
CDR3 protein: CASSVGGTVTYEQYF

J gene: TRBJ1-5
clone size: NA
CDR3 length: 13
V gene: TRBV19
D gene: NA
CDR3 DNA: TGTGCCAGTAGTTCCGGACACTCTCAGCCCCAGCATTTT
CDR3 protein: CASSSGHSQPQHF

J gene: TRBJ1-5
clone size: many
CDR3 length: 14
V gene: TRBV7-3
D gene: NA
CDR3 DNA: TGTGCCAGCAGCTTATGGGTTCCCAATCAGCCCCAGCATTTT
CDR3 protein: CASSLWVPNQPQHF

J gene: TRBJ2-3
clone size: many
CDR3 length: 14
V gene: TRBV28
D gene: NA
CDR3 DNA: TGTGCCAGCACCTCCGGAATTAGCACAGATACGCAGTATTTT
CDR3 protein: CASTSGISTDTQYF

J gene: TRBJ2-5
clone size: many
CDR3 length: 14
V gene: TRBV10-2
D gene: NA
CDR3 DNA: TGCGCCAGCAGTGAGTCGAGTAGGCAAGAGACCCAGTACTTC
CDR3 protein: CASSESSRQETQYF

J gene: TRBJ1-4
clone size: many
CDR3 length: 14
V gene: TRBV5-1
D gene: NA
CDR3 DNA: TGCGCCAGCAGCACGGGGGGTACCAATCAAAAACTGTTTTTT
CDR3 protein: CASSTGGTNQKLFF

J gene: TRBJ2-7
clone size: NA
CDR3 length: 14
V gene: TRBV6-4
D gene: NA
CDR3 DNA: TGTGCCAGCAGTTCGTCTTCGAGCTCCTACGAGCAGTACTTC
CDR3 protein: CASSSSSSSYEQYF

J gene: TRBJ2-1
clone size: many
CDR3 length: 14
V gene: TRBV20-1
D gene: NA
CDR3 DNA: TGCAGTGCTAGGGATCCTAAACTATTCTATGAGCAGTTCTTC
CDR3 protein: CSARDPKLFYEQFF

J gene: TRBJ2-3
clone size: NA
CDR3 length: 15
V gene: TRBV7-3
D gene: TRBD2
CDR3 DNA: TGTGCCAGCAGCTTCCACGCGGGGGGGCAAGATACGCAGTATTTT
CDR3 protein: CASSFHAGGQDTQYF

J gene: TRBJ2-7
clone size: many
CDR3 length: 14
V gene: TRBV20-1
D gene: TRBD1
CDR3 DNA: TGCAGTGCTCCCAGGGGGCAGGGCCGGTACGAGCAGTACTTC
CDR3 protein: CSAPRGQGRYEQYF

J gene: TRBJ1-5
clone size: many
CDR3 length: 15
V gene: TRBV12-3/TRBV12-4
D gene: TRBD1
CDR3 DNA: TGTGCCAGCAGTCCCCCCCGACAGGGAAATCAGCCCCAGCATTTT
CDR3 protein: CASSPPRQGNQPQHF

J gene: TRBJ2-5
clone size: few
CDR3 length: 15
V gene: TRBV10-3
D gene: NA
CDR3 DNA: TGTGCCATCAGTGAGGGACACAGAGGGAGAGAGACCCAGTACTTC
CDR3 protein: CAISEGHRGRETQYF

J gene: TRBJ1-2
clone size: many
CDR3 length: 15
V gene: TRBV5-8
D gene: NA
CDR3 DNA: TGTGCCAGCAGCTTAGACGGAACCCTAAACTATGGCTACACCTTC
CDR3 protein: CASSLDGTLNYGYTF

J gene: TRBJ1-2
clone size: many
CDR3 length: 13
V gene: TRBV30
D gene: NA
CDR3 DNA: TGTGCCTGGAGAACGTTTGACCTCTATGGCTACACCTTC
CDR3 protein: CAWRTFDLYGYTF

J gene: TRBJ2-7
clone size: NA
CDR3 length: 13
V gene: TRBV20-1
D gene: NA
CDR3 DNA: TGCAGTGCTAGAGTTACGGGCGCCTACGAGCAGTACTTC
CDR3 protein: CSARVTGAYEQYF

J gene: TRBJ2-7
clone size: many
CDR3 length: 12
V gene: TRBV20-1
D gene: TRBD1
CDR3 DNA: TGCAGTGCGTCACAGGGGATCTACGAGCAGTACTTC
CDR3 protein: CSASQGIYEQYF

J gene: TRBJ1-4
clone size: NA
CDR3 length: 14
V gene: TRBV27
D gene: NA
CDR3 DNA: TGTGCCAGCAGTCCCCACAGAAGAAATGAAAAACTGTTTTTT
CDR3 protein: CASSPHRRNEKLFF

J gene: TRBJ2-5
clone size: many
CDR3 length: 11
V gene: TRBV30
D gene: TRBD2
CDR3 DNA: TGTGCCTGGAGTAGCGGGGGGACCCAGTACTTC
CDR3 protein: CAWSSGGTQYF

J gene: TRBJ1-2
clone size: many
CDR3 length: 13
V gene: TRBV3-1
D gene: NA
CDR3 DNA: TGTGCCAGCAGCCCTCTACAGGGAAGTGGCTACACCTTC
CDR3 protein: CASSPLQGSGYTF

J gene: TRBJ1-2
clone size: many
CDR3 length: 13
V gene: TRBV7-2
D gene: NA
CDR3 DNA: TGTGCCAGCAGCTATGGTGCTAACTATGGCTACACCTTC
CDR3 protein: CASSYGANYGYTF

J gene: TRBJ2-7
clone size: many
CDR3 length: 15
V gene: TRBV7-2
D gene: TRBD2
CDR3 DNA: TGTGCCAGCAGCACTCAATGGGGGGGTACCTACGAGCAGTACTTC
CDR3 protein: CASSTQWGGTYEQYF

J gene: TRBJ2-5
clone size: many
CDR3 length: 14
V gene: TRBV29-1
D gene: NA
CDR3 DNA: TGCAGCGTTGAAGCGGGCCAGCCAGGAGAGACCCAGTACTTC
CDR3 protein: CSVEAGQPGETQYF

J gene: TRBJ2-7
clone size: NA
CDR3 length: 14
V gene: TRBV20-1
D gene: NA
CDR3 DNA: TGCAGTGCAACCGGGACTTTCGACTCCTACGAGCAGTACTTC
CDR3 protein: CSATGTFDSYEQYF

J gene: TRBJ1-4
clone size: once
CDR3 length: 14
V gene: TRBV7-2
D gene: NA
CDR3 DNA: TGTGCCAGCAGCTTAGAACAGATTAATGAAAAACTGTTTTTT
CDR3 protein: CASSLEQINEKLFF